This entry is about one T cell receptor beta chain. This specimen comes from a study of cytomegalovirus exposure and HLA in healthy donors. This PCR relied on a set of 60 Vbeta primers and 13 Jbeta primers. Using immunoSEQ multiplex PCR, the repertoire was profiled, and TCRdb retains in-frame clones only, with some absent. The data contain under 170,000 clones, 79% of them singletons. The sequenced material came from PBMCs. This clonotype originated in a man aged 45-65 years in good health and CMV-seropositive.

CDR3 bases: TGTGCCAGCAGCTTAACGGGGACAGGCACAGATACGCAGTATTTT. As protein: CASSLTGTGTDTQYF. The V gene is TRBV7-3, the J gene TRBJ2-3; TRBD1 aligns across 7 bases. The CDR3 is 15 residues long. Germline-derived CDR1 and CDR2 are SGHTA and FQGTGA. With V trimmed by 0 bases and J by 1 base, 1 base remained unmatched. Supplemented by reference TRBV7-3 and TRBJ2-3, the full variable domain reads GAGVSQTPSNKVTEKGKYVELRCDPISGHTALYWYRQSLGQGPEFLIYFQGTGAADDSGLPNDRFFAVRPEGSVSTLKIQRTERGDSAVYLCASSLTGTGTDTQYFGPGTRLTVL.